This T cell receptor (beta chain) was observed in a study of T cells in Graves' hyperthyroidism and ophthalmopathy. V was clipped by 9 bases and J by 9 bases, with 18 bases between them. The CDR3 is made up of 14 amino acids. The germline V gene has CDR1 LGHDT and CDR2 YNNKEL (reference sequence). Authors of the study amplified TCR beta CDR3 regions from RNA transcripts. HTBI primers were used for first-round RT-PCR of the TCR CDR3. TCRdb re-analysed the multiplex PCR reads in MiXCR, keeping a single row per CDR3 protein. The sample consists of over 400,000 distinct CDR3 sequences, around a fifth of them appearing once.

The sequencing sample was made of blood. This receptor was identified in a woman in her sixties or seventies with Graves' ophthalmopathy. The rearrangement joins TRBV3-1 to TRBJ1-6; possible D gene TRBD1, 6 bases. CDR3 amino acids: CASSSGGRVSPLHF. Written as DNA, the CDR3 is TGTGCCAGTTCCTCGGGGGGGCGTGTTTCACCCCTCCACTTT.